This T cell receptor (beta chain) originates from a study of cytomegalovirus exposure and HLA in healthy donors. Study-wide points: Data from an earlier analysis indicated that most TCR beta V segments were productive either about 87% or about 30% of the time. Exclusion as indistinguishable affected some V segments, including TRBV6-2 and TRBV6-3. A list of approximately 160 TCR beta chains associated with cytomegalovirus was given.

In the PCR, 60 Vbeta and 13 Jbeta primers were used. Generated by immunoSEQ multiplex PCR, the TCRdb table keeps only in-frame clones and is missing some. The sample holds fewer than 200,000 clones, roughly 87% seen once. Germline V gene sequence: CDR1 SQVTM, CDR2 ANQGSEA. The CDR3 extends over 14 amino acids. The ends were cut back, 6 bases at V and 0 bases at J, with 13 bases in the middle. Regarding this clone: Its antigen is not known.

At sampling all donors were nominally healthy, likely with unrecorded immune exposures. The sequenced sample consisted of PBMCs. V gene TRBV29-1 combines with J gene TRBJ2-3, with D perhaps matching TRBD2 (5 bases). The receptor's source is a girl under two years old in good health and CMV-seronegative. The CDR3 loop is CSVKRTFSTDTQYF. The CDR3 DNA reads TGCAGCGTCAAGCGGACCTTTAGCACAGATACGCAGTATTTT.